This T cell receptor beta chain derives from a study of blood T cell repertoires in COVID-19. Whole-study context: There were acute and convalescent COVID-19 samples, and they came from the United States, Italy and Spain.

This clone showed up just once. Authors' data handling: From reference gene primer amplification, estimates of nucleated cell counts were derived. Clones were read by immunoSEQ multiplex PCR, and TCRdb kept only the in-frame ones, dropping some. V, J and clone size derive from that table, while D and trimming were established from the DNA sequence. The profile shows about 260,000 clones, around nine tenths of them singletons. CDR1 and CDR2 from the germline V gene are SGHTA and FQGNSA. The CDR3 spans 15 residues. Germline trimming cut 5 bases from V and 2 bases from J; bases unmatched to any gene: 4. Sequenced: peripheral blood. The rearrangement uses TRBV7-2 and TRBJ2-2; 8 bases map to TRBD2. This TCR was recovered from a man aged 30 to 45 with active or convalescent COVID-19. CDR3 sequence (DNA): TGTGCCAGCAGCAGTAGCGGGGCTAACACCGGGGAGCTGTTTTTT. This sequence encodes CASSSSGANTGELFF.